A selection of T cell receptor beta chains follows, all from one sample in a study of memory CD4+ T cells and cytomegalovirus serostatus. Sequencing used immunoSEQ multiplex PCR; TCRdb keeps in-frame clones, though not all of them. The data hold approximately 50,000 clones, with roughly 77% observed a single time. The sample was memory CD4+ T cells from blood. The source of these receptors is an adult in good health and CMV-seropositive. CDR3s include the opening cysteine and the closing phenylalanine or tryptophan. A D gene is named only where the DNA matches it firmly. Clone size appears in some rows only: once, few, many, or a class for an expanded clone.

J: TRBJ1-1
V: TRBV7-2
size: .
length: 13
D: TRBD1
CDR3: CASSRDRAPEAFF
DNA: TGTGCCAGCAGCCGGGACAGGGCCCCTGAAGCTTTCTTT

J: TRBJ2-7
V: TRBV5-4
size: .
length: 14
D: .
CDR3: CASSLELRLSEQYF
DNA: TGTGCCAGCAGCTTGGAGCTCCGACTCTCCGAGCAGTACTTC

J: TRBJ1-1
V: TRBV5-8
size: .
length: 14
D: .
CDR3: CASSLQGLGTEAFF
DNA: TGTGCCAGCAGCCTGCAGGGGCTGGGGACTGAAGCTTTCTTT

J: TRBJ2-7
V: TRBV7-3
size: .
length: 15
D: TRBD2
CDR3: CASSPPSGRVNEQYF
DNA: TGTGCCAGCAGCCCCCCTAGCGGGAGGGTCAACGAGCAGTACTTC

J: TRBJ2-5
V: TRBV11-3
size: .
length: 13
D: .
CDR3: CASSLSVQETQYF
DNA: TGTGCCAGCAGCCTTAGCGTCCAAGAGACCCAGTACTTC

J: TRBJ1-1
V: TRBV5-4
size: .
length: 15
D: TRBD1
CDR3: CASSPGTGGGRVAFF
DNA: TGTGCCAGCAGCCCGGGGACAGGAGGCGGCCGGGTTGCTTTCTTT

J: TRBJ2-2
V: TRBV30
size: once
length: 16
D: TRBD2
CDR3: CAWGPGLAGVAGELFF
DNA: TGTGCCTGGGGGCCCGGACTAGCGGGAGTGGCCGGGGAGCTGTTTTTT

J: TRBJ2-3
V: TRBV9
size: .
length: 15
D: .
CDR3: CASSVAARRADTQYF
DNA: TGTGCCAGCAGCGTAGCTGCTAGACGGGCAGATACGCAGTATTTT

J: TRBJ2-2
V: TRBV15
size: .
length: 14
D: .
CDR3: CATRWAANTGELFF
DNA: TGTGCCACCCGTTGGGCAGCAAACACCGGGGAGCTGTTTTTT

J: TRBJ2-3
V: TRBV7-9
size: .
length: 11
D: .
CDR3: CASSLTDTQYF
DNA: TGTGCCAGCAGCTTAACAGATACGCAGTATTTT

J: TRBJ1-4
V: TRBV19
size: .
length: 14
D: .
CDR3: CASSIMVGPEKLFF
DNA: TGTGCCAGTAGTATCATGGTCGGGCCGGAAAAACTGTTTTTT

J: TRBJ2-3
V: TRBV5-1
size: .
length: 17
D: TRBD2
CDR3: CASSPLGLAGNTDTQYF
DNA: TGCGCCAGCAGCCCACTGGGACTAGCGGGAAACACAGATACGCAGTATTTT

J: TRBJ1-1
V: TRBV2
size: .
length: 14
D: .
CDR3: CASRGTTGGTEAFF
DNA: TGTGCCAGCCGAGGAACGACAGGTGGGACTGAAGCTTTCTTT

J: TRBJ2-1
V: TRBV11-3
size: .
length: 15
D: .
CDR3: CASTSNAGHYNEQFF
DNA: TGTGCCAGCACCTCAAACGCGGGACACTACAATGAGCAGTTCTTC

J: TRBJ2-1
V: TRBV7-2
size: .
length: 14
D: TRBD2
CDR3: CASSLGGGPSEQFF
DNA: TGTGCCAGCAGCTTAGGGGGAGGGCCGAGTGAGCAGTTCTTC

J: TRBJ2-1
V: TRBV11-3
size: .
length: 15
D: TRBD2
CDR3: CASSTSGTGSNEQFF
DNA: TGTGCCAGCAGCACTAGCGGGACGGGGTCCAATGAGCAGTTCTTC

J: TRBJ2-1
V: TRBV10-3
size: .
length: 17
D: TRBD2
CDR3: CAISDPPGLANTNEQFF
DNA: TGTGCCATCAGTGACCCTCCGGGACTAGCCAACACCAATGAGCAGTTCTTC

J: TRBJ1-2
V: TRBV7-9
size: .
length: 15
D: .
CDR3: CASSFGAGEYYGYTF
DNA: TGTGCCAGCAGCTTCGGCGCAGGGGAATATTACGGCTACACCTTC

J: TRBJ2-3
V: TRBV28
size: .
length: 20
D: TRBD2
CDR3: CASSTLPGLAGQTSTDTQYF
DNA: TGTGCCAGCAGTACCCTCCCGGGACTAGCGGGACAGACTAGCACAGATACGCAGTATTTT

J: TRBJ2-3
V: TRBV7-8
size: .
length: 13
D: .
CDR3: CASSLLRTDTQYF
DNA: TGTGCCAGCAGCTTACTGCGCACAGATACGCAGTATTTT

J: TRBJ2-3
V: TRBV5-4
size: .
length: 16
D: TRBD2
CDR3: CASSRGLAGVGDTQYF
DNA: TGTGCCAGCAGCCGGGGACTAGCGGGAGTCGGAGATACGCAGTATTTT

J: TRBJ1-3
V: TRBV29-1
size: .
length: 11
D: .
CDR3: CSVNSGNTIYF
DNA: TGCAGCGTGAACTCTGGAAACACCATATATTTT

J: TRBJ2-1
V: TRBV28
size: .
length: 11
D: .
CDR3: CASTVAGGQFF
DNA: TGTGCCAGCACTGTGGCCGGGGGGCAGTTCTTC

J: TRBJ1-2
V: TRBV6-5
size: .
length: 12
D: .
CDR3: CASSSTGYGYTF
DNA: TGTGCCAGCAGTTCCACGGGTTATGGCTACACCTTC

J: TRBJ1-2
V: TRBV30
size: .
length: 14
D: .
CDR3: CAWSGGGNNYGYTF
DNA: TGTGCCTGGAGTGGGGGAGGTAATAACTATGGCTACACCTTC

J: TRBJ2-2
V: TRBV5-4
size: .
length: 15
D: TRBD2
CDR3: CASRLGGDNTGELFF
DNA: TGTGCCAGCAGACTTGGGGGGGATAACACCGGGGAGCTGTTTTTT

J: TRBJ2-7
V: TRBV4-3
size: once
length: 14
D: .
CDR3: CASSQDTNSYEQYF
DNA: TGCGCCAGCAGCCAAGATACTAATTCCTACGAGCAGTACTTC

J: TRBJ1-1
V: TRBV6-1
size: once
length: 15
D: .
CDR3: CASRTKRNRNPRAFF
DNA: TGTGCCAGCAGGACTAAGCGTAACAGAAACCCACGGGCTTTCTTT

J: TRBJ2-1
V: TRBV4-3
size: .
length: 14
D: .
CDR3: CASSRASSYNEQFF
DNA: TGCGCCAGCAGCCGAGCGTCCTCCTACAATGAGCAGTTCTTC

J: TRBJ1-5
V: TRBV6-1
size: .
length: 15
D: .
CDR3: CASSEPGISNQPQHF
DNA: TGTGCCAGCAGTGAACCGGGGATTAGCAATCAGCCCCAGCATTTT

J: TRBJ1-1
V: TRBV7-2
size: .
length: 12
D: .
CDR3: CASRSEYGEAFF
DNA: TGTGCCAGCAGGAGTGAGTATGGCGAAGCTTTCTTT

J: TRBJ1-1
V: TRBV5-6
size: .
length: 12
D: .
CDR3: CASSLVVGEAFF
DNA: TGTGCCAGCAGCTTGGTGGTCGGGGAAGCTTTCTTT

J: TRBJ1-3
V: TRBV6-5
size: .
length: 13
D: .
CDR3: CASKLRQGNTIYF
DNA: TGTGCCAGCAAACTACGACAGGGAAACACCATATATTTT

J: TRBJ1-2
V: TRBV2
size: .
length: 12
D: TRBD1
CDR3: CASRQGAGGYTF
DNA: TGTGCCAGCAGGCAGGGGGCAGGTGGCTACACCTTC

J: TRBJ1-2
V: TRBV28
size: once
length: 12
D: .
CDR3: CASSPGYYGYTF
DNA: TGTGCCAGCAGTCCCGGCTACTATGGCTACACCTTC

J: TRBJ1-1
V: TRBV4-2
size: .
length: 17
D: TRBD1
CDR3: CASSQVLAGGTNTEAFF
DNA: TGTGCCAGCAGCCAAGTTCTGGCAGGGGGGACAAACACTGAAGCTTTCTTT

J: TRBJ2-5
V: TRBV6-5
size: .
length: 15
D: TRBD1
CDR3: CASRPQPGQGQTQYF
DNA: TGTGCCAGCAGACCTCAACCGGGACAGGGGCAGACCCAGTACTTC

J: TRBJ1-1
V: TRBV20-1
size: .
length: 11
D: .
CDR3: CSARGGTEAFF
DNA: TGCAGTGCTAGGGGGGGGACTGAAGCTTTCTTT

J: TRBJ2-5
V: TRBV30
size: .
length: 12
D: .
CDR3: CAWGGSKETQYF
DNA: TGTGCCTGGGGGGGTAGCAAAGAGACCCAGTACTTC

J: TRBJ1-2
V: TRBV7-2
size: few
length: 13
D: TRBD1
CDR3: CASSSGQGYGYTF
DNA: TGTGCCAGCAGCTCGGGACAGGGTTATGGCTACACCTTC